Listed below are T cell receptor beta chains from one sample, sequenced in a study of T cells in Graves' hyperthyroidism and ophthalmopathy. TCRdb used MiXCR to reprocess the multiplex PCR reads, holding one entry per CDR3 protein. The sample shows roughly 510,000 distinct CDR3 sequences, less than 25% of them seen only once. The sequencing input was blood. These TCRs come from a man aged 18-30 years with Graves' hyperthyroidism. The CDR3 runs from the conserved cysteine through the conserved F or W. A D gene is named only where the DNA matches it firmly. Part of the rows lack a size; the others show once, few, many or a class for expanded clones.

many	TRBJ2-7	-	TRBV6-5	CASSSPGRAYEQYF	TGTGCCAGCAGTTCCCCCGGTCGAGCCTACGAGCAGTACTTC
few	TRBJ1-1	-	TRBV20-1	CSARLGPMNTEAFF	TGCAGTGCTAGACTGGGCCCCATGAACACTGAAGCTTTCTTT
-	TRBJ2-7	TRBD1	TRBV28	CASSLDRAGEQYF	TGTGCCAGCAGTTTAGACAGGGCGGGCGAGCAGTACTTC
many	TRBJ2-7	-	TRBV28	CASRPSGVGNHEQYF	TGTGCCAGCCGTCCATCGGGGGTGGGGAACCACGAGCAGTACTTC
-	TRBJ2-7	TRBD1	TRBV6-1	CASSMTGSPYEQYF	TGTGCCAGCAGTATGACAGGGAGTCCCTACGAGCAGTACTTC
many	TRBJ1-5	TRBD1	TRBV12-3/TRBV12-4	CASSRDRMDQPQHF	TGTGCCAGCAGTAGGGACAGGATGGATCAGCCCCAGCATTTT
few	TRBJ2-5	-	TRBV13	CASSPFGLHQETQYF	TGTGCCAGCAGCCCATTTGGACTTCACCAAGAGACCCAGTACTTC
-	TRBJ2-7	-	TRBV12-3/TRBV12-4	CASSLTGMGYEQYF	TGTGCCAGCAGTTTAACCGGTATGGGGTACGAGCAGTACTTC
many	TRBJ1-2	TRBD1	TRBV5-1	CASSLAGQVNGYTF	TGCGCCAGCAGCTTGGCGGGACAGGTCAATGGCTACACCTTC
many	TRBJ2-2	-	TRBV2	CASSKTSNTGELFF	TGTGCCAGCAGCAAGACTTCCAACACCGGGGAGCTGTTTTTT
many	TRBJ2-6	-	TRBV6-1	CAIRAPGANVLTF	TGTGCCATCCGCGCGCCTGGGGCCAACGTCCTGACTTTC
many	TRBJ1-4	-	TRBV27	CASSLSDGHNEKLFF	TGTGCCAGCAGTTTATCGGACGGACATAATGAAAAACTGTTTTTT
many	TRBJ1-5	-	TRBV6-2/TRBV6-3	CASSYLYSNQPQHF	TGTGCCAGCAGTTATCTTTATAGCAATCAGCCCCAGCATTTT
many	TRBJ1-1	-	TRBV6-1	CASREANTEAFF	TGTGCCAGCAGGGAGGCGAACACTGAAGCTTTCTTT
few	TRBJ2-7	TRBD1	TRBV5-1	CASSSGQGAYYEQYF	TGCGCCAGCAGCTCCGGACAGGGGGCCTACTACGAGCAGTACTTC
few	TRBJ2-2	-	TRBV30	CAWIPAAGSLSGELFF	TGTGCCTGGATCCCCGCGGCGGGGTCTCTGTCCGGGGAGCTGTTTTTT
-	TRBJ1-5	-	TRBV11-2	CASSLVGSEGNQPQHF	TGTGCCAGCAGCTTAGTAGGGAGTGAGGGCAATCAGCCCCAGCATTTT
many	TRBJ2-7	-	TRBV7-2	CASSLELGSSYEQYF	TGTGCCAGCAGCTTAGAACTAGGGAGCTCCTACGAGCAGTACTTC
many	TRBJ2-7	-	TRBV11-2	CASSSAPGYEQYF	TGTGCCAGCAGCTCCGCCCCAGGCTACGAGCAGTACTTC
many	TRBJ1-1	-	TRBV6-1	CASSDRVTEAFF	TGTGCCAGCAGTGACAGGGTTACTGAAGCTTTCTTT
-	TRBJ2-2	-	TRBV6-1	CASSQAQGSGELFF	TGTGCCAGCAGCCAGGCGCAGGGGAGCGGGGAGCTGTTTTTT
-	TRBJ2-2	-	TRBV25-1	CASSEPGLNTGELFF	TGTGCCAGCAGTGAACCAGGGCTTAACACCGGGGAGCTGTTTTTT
-	TRBJ1-1	-	TRBV19	CASSPWTATNTEAFF	TGTGCCAGTAGTCCCTGGACAGCAACGAACACTGAAGCTTTCTTT
-	TRBJ2-7	-	TRBV18	CASSPSSILYEQYF	TGTGCCAGCTCACCTTCAAGCATCTTATACGAGCAGTACTTC
-	TRBJ1-2	-	TRBV12-3/TRBV12-4	CASSFVVNYGYTF	TGTGCCAGCAGTTTCGTCGTTAACTATGGCTACACCTTC
many	TRBJ1-5	TRBD1	TRBV2	CASGQTGGAGQPQHF	TGTGCCAGCGGACAAACAGGGGGCGCGGGTCAGCCCCAGCATTTT
-	TRBJ1-1	-	TRBV7-9	CASSLKSTEAFF	TGTGCCAGCAGCTTGAAGAGCACTGAAGCTTTCTTT
-	TRBJ2-7	-	TRBV6-1	CATRDRLNYEQYF	TGTGCCACGCGGGACAGATTAAACTACGAGCAGTACTTC
-	TRBJ2-7	-	TRBV5-1	CASSTAGSRERQYF	TGCGCCAGCAGCACCGCGGGTTCGAGGGAAAGGCAGTACTTC
-	TRBJ2-5	TRBD2	TRBV12-3/TRBV12-4	CASSRTVLAGTETQYF	TGTGCCAGCAGCCGTACCGTACTAGCGGGAACAGAGACCCAGTACTTC
-	TRBJ2-5	-	TRBV19	CASSIAREETQYF	TGTGCCAGTAGTATAGCCCGGGAAGAGACCCAGTACTTC
-	TRBJ2-3	-	TRBV11-2	CASSFTPTDTQYF	TGTGCCAGCAGCTTTACCCCCACAGATACGCAGTATTTT
-	TRBJ2-2	TRBD1	TRBV11-1	CASSLNRQGGAGELFF	TGTGCCAGCAGCTTAAACCGACAGGGTGGAGCCGGGGAGCTGTTTTTT
many	TRBJ2-5	TRBD2	TRBV6-9	CASSSGGRRKTQYF	TGTGCCAGCAGTAGCGGGGGGCGGCGGAAGACCCAGTACTTC
many	TRBJ1-2	-	TRBV7-9	CASSLSGACTF	TGTGCCAGCAGCTTATCAGGAGCCTGTACCTTC
many	TRBJ1-1	-	TRBV13	CASSLEEGGDTEAFF	TGTGCCAGCAGCTTAGAAGAGGGCGGCGACACTGAAGCTTTCTTT